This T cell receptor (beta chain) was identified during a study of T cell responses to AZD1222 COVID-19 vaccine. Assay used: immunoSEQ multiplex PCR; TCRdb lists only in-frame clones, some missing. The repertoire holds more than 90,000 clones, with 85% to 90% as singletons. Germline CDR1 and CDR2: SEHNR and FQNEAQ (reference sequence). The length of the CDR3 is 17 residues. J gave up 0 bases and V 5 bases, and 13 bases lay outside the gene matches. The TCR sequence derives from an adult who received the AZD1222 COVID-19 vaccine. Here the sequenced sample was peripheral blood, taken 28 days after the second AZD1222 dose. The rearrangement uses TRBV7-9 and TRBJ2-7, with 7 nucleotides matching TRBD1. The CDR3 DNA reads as TGTGCCAGCAGCGCCACCCCGCCGGGACAGTCCTCCTACGAGCAGTACTTC. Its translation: CASSATPPGQSSYEQYF.